This entry is about one T cell receptor (beta chain). The data derive from a study of blood T cell repertoires in COVID-19. Study as a whole: Sites across the United States, Italy and Spain contributed samples from acute and convalescent COVID-19. T cells, B-cell-depleted T cells, or PBMCs provided the cDNA or gDNA that served as material.

This CDR3 has 15 residues. V was cut by 0 bases and J by 5 bases, with 11 bases left in between. Germline CDR1 reads SGHNT; CDR2 reads YYREEE (reference sequence). In the authors' methods: Estimation of nucleated cell counts was performed using reference gene primer amplification. Using immunoSEQ multiplex PCR, the repertoire was profiled, and TCRdb retains in-frame clones only, with some absent. V, J and clone size are taken as reported in that table, and D and trimming were inferred from the DNA itself. This table has roughly 21,000 clones, around 89% appearing once. The sequenced sample consisted of peripheral blood. This sequence was found in a man between 65 and 79 years old with active COVID-19. The chain uses TRBV5-4 and TRBJ2-2; no reliable D call. CDR3 protein: CASSLASGGTGELFF. CDR3 nucleotide sequence: TGTGCCAGCAGCTTGGCGTCAGGTGGGACCGGGGAGCTGTTTTTT.